The subject of this entry is one TCR beta chain. TCRdb recomputed clones from the PCR reads via MiXCR. The table lists roughly 30,000 clones, roughly 17% of them singletons. The data belong to a study of metastatic and nonmetastatic thyroid tumors. Trimming stripped 10 bases from V and 4 bases from J, with 21 bases between. The CDR3 is 15 amino acids. Germline V gene sequence: CDR1 MRHNA, CDR2 SNTAGT. Thyroid surgery was performed in patients who had received no treatment beforehand. This clonotype was obtained from a female donor with papillary thyroid cancer or a benign thyroid nodule (not recorded which). Some clones in this sample may be carry-over from other donors' samples. The sample taken for sequencing was blood. The chain combines TRBV6-4 with TRBJ2-3; D possibly uses TRBD1 or TRBD2 (8 bases each). The CDR3: CATGGGRLGPDTQYF. In DNA, the CDR3 is TGTGCCACAGGGGGCGGGAGGCTGGGGCCAGATACGCAGTATTTT.